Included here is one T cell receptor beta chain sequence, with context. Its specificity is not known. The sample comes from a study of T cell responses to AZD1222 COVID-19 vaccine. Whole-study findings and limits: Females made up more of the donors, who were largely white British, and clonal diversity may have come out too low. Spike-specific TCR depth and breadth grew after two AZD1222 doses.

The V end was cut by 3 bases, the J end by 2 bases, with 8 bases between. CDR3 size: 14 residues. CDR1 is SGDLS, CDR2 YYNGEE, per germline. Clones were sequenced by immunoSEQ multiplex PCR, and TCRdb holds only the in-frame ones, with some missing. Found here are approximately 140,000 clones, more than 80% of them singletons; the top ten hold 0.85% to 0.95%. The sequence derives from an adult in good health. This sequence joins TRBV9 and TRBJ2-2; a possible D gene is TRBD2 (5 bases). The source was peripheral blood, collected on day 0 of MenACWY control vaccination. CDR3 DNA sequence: TGTGCCAGCAGCGGGGGAGCCAACACCGGGGAGCTGTTTTTT. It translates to CASSGGANTGELFF.